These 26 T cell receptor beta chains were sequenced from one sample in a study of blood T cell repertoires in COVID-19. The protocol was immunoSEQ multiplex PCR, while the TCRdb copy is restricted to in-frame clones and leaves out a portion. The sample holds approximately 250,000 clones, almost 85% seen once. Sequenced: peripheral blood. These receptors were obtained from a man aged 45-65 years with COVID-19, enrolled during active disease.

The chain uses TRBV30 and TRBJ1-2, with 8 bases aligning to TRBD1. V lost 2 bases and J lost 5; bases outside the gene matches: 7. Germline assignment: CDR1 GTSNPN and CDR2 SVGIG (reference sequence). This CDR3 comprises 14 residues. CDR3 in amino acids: CAWSPPGQVYGYTF. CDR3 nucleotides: TGTGCCTGGAGTCCCCCGGGACAGGTATATGGCTACACCTTC.

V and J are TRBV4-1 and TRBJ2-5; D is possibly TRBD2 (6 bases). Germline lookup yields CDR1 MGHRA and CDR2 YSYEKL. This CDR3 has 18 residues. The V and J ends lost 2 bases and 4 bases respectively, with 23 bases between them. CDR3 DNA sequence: TGCGCCAGCAGCCAATTCTGGGTCGGCCGCAAGGAGGGAGAGACCCAGTACTTC. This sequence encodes CASSQFWVGRKEGETQYF.

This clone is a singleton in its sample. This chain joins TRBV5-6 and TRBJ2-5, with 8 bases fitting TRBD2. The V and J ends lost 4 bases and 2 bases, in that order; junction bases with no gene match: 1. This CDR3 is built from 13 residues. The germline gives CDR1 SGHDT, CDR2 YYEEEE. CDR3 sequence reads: CASSGGGQETQYF. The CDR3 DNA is TGTGCCAGCAGCGGCGGGGGGCAAGAGACCCAGTACTTC.

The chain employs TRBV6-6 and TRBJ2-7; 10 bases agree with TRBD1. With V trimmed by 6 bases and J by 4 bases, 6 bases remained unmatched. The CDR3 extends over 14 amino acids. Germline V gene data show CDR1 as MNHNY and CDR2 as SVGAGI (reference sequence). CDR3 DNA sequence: TGTGCCAGCAGGGGGGGGACAGGGGTGTACGAGCAGTACTTC. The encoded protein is CASRGGTGVYEQYF.

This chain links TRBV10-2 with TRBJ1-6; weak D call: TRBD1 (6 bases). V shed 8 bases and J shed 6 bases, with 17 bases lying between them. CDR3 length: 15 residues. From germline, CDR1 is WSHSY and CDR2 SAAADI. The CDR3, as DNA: TGCGCCAGCTTAGTAGCGGGGGCGGGTAATTCACCCCTCCACTTT. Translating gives CASLVAGAGNSPLHF.

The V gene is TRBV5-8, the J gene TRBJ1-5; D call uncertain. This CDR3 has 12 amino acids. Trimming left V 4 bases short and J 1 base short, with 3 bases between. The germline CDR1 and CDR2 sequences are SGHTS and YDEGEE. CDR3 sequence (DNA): TGTGCCAGCAGCCTGAGCAATCAGCCCCAGCATTTT. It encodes CASSLSNQPQHF. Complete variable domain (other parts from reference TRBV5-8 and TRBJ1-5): EAGVTQSPTHLIKTRGQQATLRCSPISGHTSVYWYQQALGLGLQFLLWYDEGEERNRGNFPPRFSGRQFPNYSSELNVNALELEDSALYLCASSLSNQPQHFGDGTRLSIL.

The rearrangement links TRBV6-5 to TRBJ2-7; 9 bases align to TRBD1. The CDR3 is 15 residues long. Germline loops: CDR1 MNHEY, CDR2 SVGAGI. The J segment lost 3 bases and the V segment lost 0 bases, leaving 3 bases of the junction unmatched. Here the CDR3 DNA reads TGTGCCAGCAGTTACTCCGGACAGGGGATCTACGAGCAGTACTTC. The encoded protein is CASSYSGQGIYEQYF.

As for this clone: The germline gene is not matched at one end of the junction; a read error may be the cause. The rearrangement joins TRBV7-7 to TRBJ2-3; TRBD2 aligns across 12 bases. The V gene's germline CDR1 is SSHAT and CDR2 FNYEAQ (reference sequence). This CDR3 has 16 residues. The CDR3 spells CASSLGLAGTTDTQYF. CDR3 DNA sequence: TGTGCTAGCAGCTTAGGACTAGCGGGGACCACAGATACGCAGTATTTT.

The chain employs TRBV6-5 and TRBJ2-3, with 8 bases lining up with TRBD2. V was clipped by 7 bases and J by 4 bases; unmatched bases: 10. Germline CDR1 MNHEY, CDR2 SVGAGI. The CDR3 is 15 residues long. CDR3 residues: CASIPTGGASDTQYF. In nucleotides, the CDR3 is TGTGCCAGCATCCCCACCGGGGGGGCCTCAGATACGCAGTATTTT.

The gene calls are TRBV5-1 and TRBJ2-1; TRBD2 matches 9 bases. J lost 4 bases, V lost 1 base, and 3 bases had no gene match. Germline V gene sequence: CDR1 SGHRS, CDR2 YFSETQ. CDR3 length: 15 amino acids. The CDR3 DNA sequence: TGCGCCAGCAGCTTGCAGACTAGCGGATACAATGAGCAGTTCTTC. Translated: CASSLQTSGYNEQFF.

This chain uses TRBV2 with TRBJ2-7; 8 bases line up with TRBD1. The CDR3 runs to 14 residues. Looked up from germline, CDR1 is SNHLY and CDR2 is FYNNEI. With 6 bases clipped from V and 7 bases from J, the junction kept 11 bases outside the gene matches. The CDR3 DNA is TGTGCCAGCAGACAGGGGGACCCAACTAAAGAGCAGTACTTC. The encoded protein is CASRQGDPTKEQYF.

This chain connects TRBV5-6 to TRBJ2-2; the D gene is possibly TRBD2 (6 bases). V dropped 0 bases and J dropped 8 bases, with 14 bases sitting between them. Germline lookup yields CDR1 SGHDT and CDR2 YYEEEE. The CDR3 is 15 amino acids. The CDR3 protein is CASSLAPRSGGELFF. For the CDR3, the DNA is TGTGCCAGCAGCTTGGCCCCTCGGAGCGGGGGGGAGCTGTTTTTT.

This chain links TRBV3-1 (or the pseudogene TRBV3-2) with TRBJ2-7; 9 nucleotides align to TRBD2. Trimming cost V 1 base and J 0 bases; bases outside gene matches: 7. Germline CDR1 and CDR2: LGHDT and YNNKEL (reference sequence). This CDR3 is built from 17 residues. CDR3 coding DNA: TGTGCCAGCAGCCAAGGAGGTCCTAGCGGGACCTCCTACGAGCAGTACTTC. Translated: CASSQGGPSGTSYEQYF.

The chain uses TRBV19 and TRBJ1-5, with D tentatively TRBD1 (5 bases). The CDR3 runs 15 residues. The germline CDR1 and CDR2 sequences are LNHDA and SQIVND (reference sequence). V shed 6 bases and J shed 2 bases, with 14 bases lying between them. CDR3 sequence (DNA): TGTGCCAGTAGGCCTTTGGGGGGTGGCAATCAGCCCCAGCATTTT. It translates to CASRPLGGGNQPQHF.

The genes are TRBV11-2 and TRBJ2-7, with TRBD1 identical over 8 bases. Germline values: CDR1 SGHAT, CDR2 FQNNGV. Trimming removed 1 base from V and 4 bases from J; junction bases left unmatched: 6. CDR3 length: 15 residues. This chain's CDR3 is CASSLVSRGPYEQYF. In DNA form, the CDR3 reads TGTGCCAGCAGCTTAGTGAGCAGGGGGCCGTACGAGCAGTACTTC. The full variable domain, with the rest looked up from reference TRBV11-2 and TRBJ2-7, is EAGVAQSPRYKIIEKRQSVAFWCNPISGHATLYWYQQILGQGPKLLIQFQNNGVVDDSQLPKDRFSAERLKGVDSTLKIQPAKLEDSAVYLCASSLVSRGPYEQYFGPGTRLTVT.

The CDR3: CASSESGQKNTEAFF. Here the CDR3 DNA reads TGTGCCAGCTCAGAGTCGGGACAGAAGAACACTGAAGCTTTCTTT. The chain couples TRBV7-3 to TRBJ1-1; 7 bases agree with TRBD1. J was trimmed by 1 base and V by 8 bases; bases with no gene match: 10. Germline values: CDR1 SGHTA, CDR2 FQGTGA. The CDR3 contains 15 residues.

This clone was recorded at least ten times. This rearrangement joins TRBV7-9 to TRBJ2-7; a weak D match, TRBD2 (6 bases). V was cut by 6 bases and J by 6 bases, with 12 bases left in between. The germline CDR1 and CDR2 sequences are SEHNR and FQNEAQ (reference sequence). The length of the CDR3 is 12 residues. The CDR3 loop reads CASSTVGGEQYF. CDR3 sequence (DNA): TGTGCCAGCAGTACCGTCGGGGGCGAGCAGTACTTC.

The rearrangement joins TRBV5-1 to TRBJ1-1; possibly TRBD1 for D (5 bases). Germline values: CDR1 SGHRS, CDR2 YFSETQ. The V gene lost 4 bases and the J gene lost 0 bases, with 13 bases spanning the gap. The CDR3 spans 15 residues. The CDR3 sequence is CASSPEGLLNTEAFF. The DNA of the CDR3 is TGCGCCAGCAGCCCGGAGGGACTTTTGAACACTGAAGCTTTCTTT.

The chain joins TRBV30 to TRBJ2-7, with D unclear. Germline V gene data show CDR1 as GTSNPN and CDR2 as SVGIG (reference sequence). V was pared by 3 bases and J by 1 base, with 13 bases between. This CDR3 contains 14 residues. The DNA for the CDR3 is TGTGCCTGGAGCGGTGGAGTAGAGTCCTACGAGCAGTACTTC. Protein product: CAWSGGVESYEQYF.

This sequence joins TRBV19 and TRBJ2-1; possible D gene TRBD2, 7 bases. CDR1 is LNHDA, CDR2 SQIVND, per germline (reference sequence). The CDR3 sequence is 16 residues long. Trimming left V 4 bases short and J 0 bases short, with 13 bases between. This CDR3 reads CASSRRGGSSYNEQFF. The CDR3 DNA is TGTGCCAGTAGTAGGAGGGGGGGGAGCTCCTACAATGAGCAGTTCTTC.

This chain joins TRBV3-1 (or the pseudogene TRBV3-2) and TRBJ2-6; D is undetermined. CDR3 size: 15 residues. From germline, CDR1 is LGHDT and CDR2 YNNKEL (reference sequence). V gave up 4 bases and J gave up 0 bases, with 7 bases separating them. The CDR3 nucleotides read TGTGCCAGCAGCCTTACAGACTCTGGGGCCAACGTCCTGACTTTC. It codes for CASSLTDSGANVLTF.

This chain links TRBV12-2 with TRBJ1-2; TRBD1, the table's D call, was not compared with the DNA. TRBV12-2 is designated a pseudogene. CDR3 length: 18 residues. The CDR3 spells CASRPQRDRGKANYGYTF. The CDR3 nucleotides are TGTGCAAGTCGCCCCCAGCGGGACAGGGGGAAAGCTAACTATGGCTACACCTTC.

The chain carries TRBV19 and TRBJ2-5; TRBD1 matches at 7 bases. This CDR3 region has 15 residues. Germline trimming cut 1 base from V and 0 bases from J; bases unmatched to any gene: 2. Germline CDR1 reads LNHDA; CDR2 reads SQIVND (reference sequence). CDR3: CASSIGQGHQETQYF. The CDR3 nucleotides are TGTGCCAGTAGTATAGGACAGGGCCACCAAGAGACCCAGTACTTC.

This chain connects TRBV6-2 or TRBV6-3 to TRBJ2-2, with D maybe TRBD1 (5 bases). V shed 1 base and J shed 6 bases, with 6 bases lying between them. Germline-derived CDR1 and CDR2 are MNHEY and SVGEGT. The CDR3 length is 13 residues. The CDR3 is CASSYLGPGELFF. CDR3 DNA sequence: TGTGCCAGCAGTTACTTGGGGCCCGGGGAGCTGTTTTTT.

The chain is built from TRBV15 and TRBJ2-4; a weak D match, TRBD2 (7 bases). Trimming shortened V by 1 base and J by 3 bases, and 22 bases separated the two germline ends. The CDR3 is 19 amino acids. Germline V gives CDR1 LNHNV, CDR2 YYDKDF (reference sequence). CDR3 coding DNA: TGTGCCACCAGCAGAGGGCGGGGGATCAGGGGATATGGCAAAAACATTCAGTACTTC. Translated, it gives CATSRGRGIRGYGKNIQYF.

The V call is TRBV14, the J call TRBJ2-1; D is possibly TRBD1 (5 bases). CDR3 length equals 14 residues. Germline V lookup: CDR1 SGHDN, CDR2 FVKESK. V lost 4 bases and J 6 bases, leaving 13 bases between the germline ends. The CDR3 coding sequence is TGTGCCAGCAGCCTCACAACAGGATTCAATGAGCAGTTCTTC. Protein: CASSLTTGFNEQFF.